The 27 T cell receptor beta chains reported below all come from one sample, sequenced in a study of blood T cells in healthy people across ages. Primed by a sample-barcoded 5' primer and a J-beta primer mix, a second PCR proceeded for about 7 to 11 cycles. TCRdb re-derived calls from the 5' RACE reads in MiXCR, one entry per CDR3 protein. The repertoire includes about 1,500,000 distinct CDR3 sequences, 42% of them detected once, and around 8% sits in the top ten. Sequenced: blood. Every receptor here comes from a woman aged 18-29 years in good health.

This clonotype was counted between two and nine times. The chain uses TRBV27 and TRBJ2-3; D remains ambiguous. With 3 bases removed from V and 6 bases from J, the gap between germline ends came to 19 bases. Germline assignment: CDR1 MNHEY and CDR2 SMNVEV (reference sequence). CDR3 length equals 16 residues. The CDR3 reads CASSFPSVLGKDTQYF. CDR3 DNA: TGTGCCAGCAGTTTCCCGAGCGTTTTGGGGAAGGATACGCAGTATTTT.

This clonotype was detected a few times. The chain carries TRBV4-1 and TRBJ1-2; no reliable D call. CDR1 MGHRA and CDR2 YSYEKL come from the germline V gene. The CDR3 spans 13 residues. The V end lost 0 bases, the J end lost 8 bases, and 10 bases lay between the germline ends. CDR3 residues: CASSQDRFLGYTF. The CDR3 bases are TGCGCCAGCAGCCAAGACAGGTTTTTAGGCTACACCTTC.

CDR3 sequence: CASRGTGFNQPQHF. As DNA, the CDR3 is TGTGCCAGCAGGGGGACAGGCTTCAATCAGCCCCAGCATTTT. The chain couples TRBV27 to TRBJ1-5, with TRBD1 identical over 8 bases. Trimming cost V 6 bases and J 3 bases; bases outside gene matches: 4. This CDR3 contains 14 residues. CDR1 and CDR2 from the germline V gene are MNHEY and SMNVEV (reference sequence).

A single count supports this clonotype. Here the CDR3 reads CASSSGGRDTEAFF. The CDR3 DNA follows: TGTGCCAGCAGCTCCGGGGGAAGGGACACTGAAGCTTTCTTT. The chain is built from TRBV11-3 and TRBJ1-1, with D possibly being TRBD1 (5 bases). The V end lost 4 bases, the J end lost 3 bases, and 12 bases lay between the germline ends. The germline V gene has CDR1 SGHNT and CDR2 YENEEA. CDR3 length equals 14 residues.

This clonotype was counted a single time. The V gene is TRBV7-8, the J gene TRBJ2-2, with 13 bases matching TRBD2. The CDR3 covers 15 residues. Trimming cost V 6 bases and J 7 bases; bases outside gene matches: 5. CDR1 is SGHVS, CDR2 FQNEAQ, per germline. CDR3: CASRLAGGLNGELFF. The CDR3 DNA sequence: TGTGCCAGCAGACTAGCGGGGGGGCTTAACGGGGAGCTGTTTTTT.

The V call is TRBV5-1, the J call TRBJ2-7, with a weak D call TRBD2 (6 bases). Germline V gene lookup returns CDR1 SGHRS and CDR2 YFSETQ. This CDR3 contains 15 residues. Deletions cut 2 bases from V and 2 bases from J, with 14 bases between. CDR3 DNA: TGCGCCAGCAGCTTTGGAGGGACGGCTACCTACGAGCAGTACTTC. Residues: CASSFGGTATYEQYF.

The chain recombines TRBV20-1 with TRBJ1-5; no clear D gene. V was cut by 1 base and J by 6 bases, with 16 bases left in between. The CDR3 consists of 15 residues. Germline V gene data show CDR1 as DFQATT and CDR2 as SNEGSKA (reference sequence). The CDR3 here is CSARGSIGGAQPQHF. Written as DNA, the CDR3 is TGCAGTGCTAGAGGCTCCATAGGAGGTGCTCAGCCCCAGCATTTT.

This chain joins TRBV4-2 and TRBJ2-1; tentatively, D is TRBD2 (5 bases). The CDR3 length is 17 residues. Trimming removed 1 base at V and 4 bases at J, with 17 bases between. The germline CDR1 and CDR2 sequences are LGHNA and YNFKEQ. The CDR3 here is CASSQGGQGTRYNEQFF. The CDR3 DNA reads as TGTGCCAGCAGCCAAGGTGGTCAAGGTACTAGGTACAATGAGCAGTTCTTC.

This chain uses TRBV10-3 with TRBJ1-6; no clear D. V was shortened by 6 bases and J by 7 bases, with 4 bases between the two germline ends. Germline loops: CDR1 ENHRY, CDR2 SYGVKD. This CDR3 spans 11 amino acids. The CDR3 DNA is TGTGCCATCAGGGAAAATTCACCCCTCCACTTT. This sequence encodes CAIRENSPLHF.

The CDR3 sequence: CASSLSEGRGTEAFF. The CDR3 DNA is TGTGCCAGCAGCCTCTCGGAGGGGCGGGGGACTGAAGCTTTCTTT. V usage is TRBV3-1 and J usage is TRBJ1-1, with D tentatively TRBD1 (5 bases). This CDR3 comprises 15 residues. Germline values: CDR1 LGHDT, CDR2 YNNKEL (reference sequence). V dropped 4 bases and J dropped 5 bases, with 17 bases sitting between them.

The rearrangement joins TRBV9 to TRBJ1-2; D call uncertain. Per germline, CDR1 SGDLS and CDR2 YYNGEE. Trimming pared 0 bases from V and 6 bases from J, leaving 12 bases between. The CDR3 spans 14 residues. In DNA form, the CDR3 reads TGTGCCAGCAGCGTAGGGGGAGGTTGGGATGGCTACACCTTC. Encoded protein: CASSVGGGWDGYTF. The complete variable domain, with remaining parts taken from reference TRBV9 and TRBJ1-2, reads DSGVTQTPKHLITATGQRVTLRCSPRSGDLSVYWYQQSLDQGLQFLIQYYNGEERAKGNILERFSAQQFPDLHSELNLSSLELGDSALYFCASSVGGGWDGYTFGSGTRLTVV.

This clonotype was seen only a few times. V and J are TRBV9 and TRBJ2-7; no definite D call. Germline lookup yields CDR1 SGDLS and CDR2 YYNGEE. V was pared by 0 bases and J by 2 bases, with 12 bases between. CDR3 length: 15 residues. The CDR3 region has the DNA TGTGCCAGCAGCGTAGATCCCGGCAGCACCTACGAGCAGTACTTC. Translation gives CASSVDPGSTYEQYF. The complete variable domain, with remaining parts taken from reference TRBV9 and TRBJ2-7, reads DSGVTQTPKHLITATGQRVTLRCSPRSGDLSVYWYQQSLDQGLQFLIQYYNGEERAKGNILERFSAQQFPDLHSELNLSSLELGDSALYFCASSVDPGSTYEQYFGPGTRLTVT.

The rearrangement joins TRBV12-3 or TRBV12-4 to TRBJ2-5, with D unclear. The CDR3 is 12 amino acids. V was shortened by 6 bases and J by 5 bases, with 10 bases between the two germline ends. Here the CDR3 DNA reads TGTGCCAGCAGATCAGTTTCGGAGACCCAGTACTTC. This sequence encodes CASRSVSETQYF.

The CDR3 reads CSAFQGTDTQYF. The CDR3 DNA sequence: TGCAGTGCTTTCCAGGGGACAGATACGCAGTATTTT. The gene calls are TRBV20-1 and TRBJ2-3; D might be TRBD1 (6 bases). Germline V lookup: CDR1 DFQATT, CDR2 SNEGSKA (reference sequence). CDR3 length equals 12 residues. Trimming left V 5 bases short and J 3 bases short, with 9 bases between.

The J gene is TRBJ2-1, the V gene TRBV9; 8 nucleotides align to TRBD1. The V gene's germline CDR1 is SGDLS and CDR2 YYNGEE. The CDR3 length is 17 residues. Losses at the gene ends were 0 bases for V and 1 base for J; bases not matched to a gene: 6. The chain's CDR3 is CASSVGTGSLSYNEQFF. The CDR3 DNA reads TGTGCCAGCAGCGTAGGGACAGGGTCTTTATCCTACAATGAGCAGTTCTTC. The full variable domain, with the rest looked up from reference TRBV9 and TRBJ2-1, is DSGVTQTPKHLITATGQRVTLRCSPRSGDLSVYWYQQSLDQGLQFLIQYYNGEERAKGNILERFSAQQFPDLHSELNLSSLELGDSALYFCASSVGTGSLSYNEQFFGPGTRLTVL.

V gene TRBV21-1 combines with J gene TRBJ1-2. TRBV21-1 is given as a pseudogene. The CDR3 has 13 residues. CDR3 nucleotide sequence: TGTGCCAGCCCCTTTCAGAGCGGGGGTGGCTACACCTTC. Protein sequence: CASPFQSGGGYTF.

The chain carries TRBV12-5 and TRBJ2-1; D possibly matches TRBD1 or TRBD2 (5 bases each). TRBJ2-7 matches the DNA end more closely, so the J call is doubtful. Germline assignment: CDR1 LGHNT and CDR2 FRNRAP. The CDR3 extends over 15 amino acids. CDR3 sequence: CASGPGLTNYNEQYF. Written as DNA, the CDR3 is TGTGCTAGTGGTCCGGGGCTGACTAACTACAATGAGCAGTACTTC.

This clonotype was detected only once. The V gene is TRBV4-1, the J gene TRBJ2-2, with TRBD2 matching over 9 bases. CDR3 size: 18 residues. V lost 4 bases, J lost 0 bases, and 9 bases stayed unmatched. Germline assignment: CDR1 MGHRA and CDR2 YSYEKL. The CDR3 sequence is CASSPNLSGSPNTGELFF. The CDR3, as DNA: TGCGCCAGCAGCCCAAACCTTAGCGGGAGTCCGAACACCGGGGAGCTGTTTTTT.

This sequence joins TRBV3-1 and TRBJ2-7; TRBD2 might be the D (6 bases). The CDR3 is 16 amino acids. The germline gives CDR1 LGHDT, CDR2 YNNKEL (reference sequence). V was shortened by 5 bases and J by 3 bases, with 20 bases between the two germline ends. CDR3 DNA: TGTGCCAGCAGCGTAAACCTACGACTAGTAGGCTACGAGCAGTACTTC. Protein sequence: CASSVNLRLVGYEQYF.

With regard to this clonotype: A junction boundary mismatches the germline segment, possibly from a read error. The V and J genes are TRBV28 and TRBJ2-6, with 7 bases lining up with TRBD1. From germline, CDR1 is MDHEN and CDR2 SYDVKM. The CDR3 contains 18 residues. CDR3: CASSSTGEPYSGANVLNF. The CDR3 region has the DNA TGTGCCAGCAGTTCAACAGGGGAGCCTTACTCTGGGGCCAACGTCCTGAATTTC.

Here the CDR3 DNA reads TGTGCCAGCAGCCCTATAGTGGGAGGGGGCGGCTACTATGGCTACACCTTC. It translates to CASSPIVGGGGYYGYTF. The chain recombines TRBV28 with TRBJ1-2; 7 bases are shared with TRBD1. Germline assignment: CDR1 MDHEN and CDR2 SYDVKM. There are 17 residues in the CDR3. V shed 6 bases, J shed 3 bases, and the junction held 16 bases outside the gene matches.

This clonotype was recorded many times. V and J are TRBV12-3 or TRBV12-4 and TRBJ1-1; the D is unclear. The CDR3 totals 11 residues. V lost 6 bases, J lost 2 bases, and 4 bases lay in between. The chain's CDR3 is CASSFNTEAFF. CDR3 DNA sequence: TGTGCCAGCAGCTTTAACACTGAAGCTTTCTTT.

The sample holds a few counts of this clonotype. V gene TRBV6-1 combines with J gene TRBJ2-5; weak D call: TRBD1 (6 bases). The end of the DNA is better explained by TRBJ2-7, so the J call may be wrong. The CDR3 has 16 residues. Germline values: CDR1 MNHNS, CDR2 SASEGT. This CDR3 reads CASSDWLRDKYYEQYF. The CDR3 nucleotides read TGTGCCAGCAGTGATTGGCTCCGGGACAAGTACTACGAGCAGTACTTC.

This clonotype was found a few times. V and J are TRBV6-6 and TRBJ2-4, with D possibly matching TRBD1 (5 bases). The CDR3 sequence is 11 residues long. Germline V gene data show CDR1 as MNHNY and CDR2 as SVGAGI (reference sequence). Trimming stripped 5 bases from V and 10 bases from J, with 9 bases between. The CDR3 nucleotides are TGTGCCAGCAGTCCCCAGGGAATTCAGTACTTC. Translation: CASSPQGIQYF.

This clonotype was seen repeatedly, ten times or more. This chain joins TRBV5-1 and TRBJ2-3; D gene ambiguous. Germline V gene sequence: CDR1 SGHRS, CDR2 YFSETQ. The CDR3 is made up of 16 amino acids. With 0 bases removed from V and 2 bases from J, the gap between germline ends came to 13 bases. Written as DNA, the CDR3 is TGCGCCAGCAGCTTGGAGGGAAAGACCATCACAGATACGCAGTATTTT. Translated: CASSLEGKTITDTQYF.

The chain recombines TRBV6-1 with TRBJ2-1, with 13 nucleotides matching TRBD2. The CDR3 is made up of 15 amino acids. With V trimmed by 10 bases and J by 8 bases, 11 bases remained unmatched. Germline V lookup: CDR1 MNHNS, CDR2 SASEGT. The chain's CDR3 is CATRLAGGLVDEQFF. CDR3 sequence (DNA): TGTGCCACTCGACTAGCGGGAGGATTGGTAGATGAGCAGTTCTTC.

The genes are TRBV15 and TRBJ2-1, with D tentatively TRBD2 (6 bases). V dropped 4 bases and J dropped 15 bases, with 25 bases sitting between them. Germline values: CDR1 LNHNV, CDR2 YYDKDF (reference sequence). The CDR3 extends over 15 amino acids. CDR3 sequence (DNA): TGTGCCACCAGCACCCCAAAGGGACTCCACCACGTGCTGTTCTTC. Protein product: CATSTPKGLHHVLFF. Drawing the rest from reference TRBV15 and TRBJ2-1, the complete variable domain is DAMVIQNPRYQVTQFGKPVTLSCSQTLNHNVMYWYQQKSSQAPKLLFHYYDKDFNNEADTPDNFQSRRPNTSFCFLDIRSPGLGDTAMYLCATSTPKGLHHVLFFGPGTRLTVL.